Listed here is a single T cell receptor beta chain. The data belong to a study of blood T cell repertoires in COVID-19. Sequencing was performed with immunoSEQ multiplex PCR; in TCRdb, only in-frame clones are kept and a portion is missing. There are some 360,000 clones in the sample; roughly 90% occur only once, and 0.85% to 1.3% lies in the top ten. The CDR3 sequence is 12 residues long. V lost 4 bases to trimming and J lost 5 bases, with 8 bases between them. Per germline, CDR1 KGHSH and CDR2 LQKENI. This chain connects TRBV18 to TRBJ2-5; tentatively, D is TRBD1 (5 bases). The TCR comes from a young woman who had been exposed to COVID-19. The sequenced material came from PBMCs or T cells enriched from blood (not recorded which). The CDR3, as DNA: TGTGCCAGCTCACAGGGGCGGGAGACCCAGTACTTC. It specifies CASSQGRETQYF.